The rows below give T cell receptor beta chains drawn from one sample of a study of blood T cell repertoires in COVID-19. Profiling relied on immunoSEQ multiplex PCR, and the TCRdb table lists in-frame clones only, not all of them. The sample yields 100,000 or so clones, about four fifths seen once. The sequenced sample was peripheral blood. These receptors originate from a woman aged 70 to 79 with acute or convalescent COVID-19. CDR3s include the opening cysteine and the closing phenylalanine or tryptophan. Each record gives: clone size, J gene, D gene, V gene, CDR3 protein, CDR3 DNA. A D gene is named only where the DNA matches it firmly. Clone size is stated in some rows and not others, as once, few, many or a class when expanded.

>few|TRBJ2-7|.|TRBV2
CASSENSAGSIEGYEQYF
TGTGCCAGCAGTGAAAACTCGGCAGGCTCAATAGAGGGCTACGAGCAGTACTTC
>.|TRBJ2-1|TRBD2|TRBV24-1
CATSDFQREGVYNEQFF
TGTGCCACCAGTGATTTTCAGCGGGAGGGAGTATACAATGAGCAGTTCTTC
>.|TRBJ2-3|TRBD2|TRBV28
CASSSLPPTSAIYPSTDTQYF
TGTGCCAGCAGTTCCCTACCTCCGACTAGCGCGATATATCCTAGCACAGATACGCAGTATTTT
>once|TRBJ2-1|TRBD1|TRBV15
CATSRERGGLRNEQFF
TGTGCCACCAGCAGAGAGCGAGGGGGCCTGAGGAATGAGCAGTTCTTC
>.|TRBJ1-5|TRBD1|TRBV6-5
CASSLDRGNQPQHF
TGTGCCAGCAGCCTTGACAGGGGAAATCAGCCCCAGCATTTT
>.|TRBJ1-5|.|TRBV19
CASSLGNTNSNQPQHF
TGTGCCAGTAGTTTGGGCAACACAAATAGCAATCAGCCCCAGCATTTT
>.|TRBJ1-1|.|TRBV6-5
CASSYSTGGTEAFF
TGTGCCAGCAGTTACTCGACAGGCGGTACTGAAGCTTTCTTT
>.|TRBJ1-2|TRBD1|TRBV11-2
CASSSLSTFQGAWGYTF
TGTGCCAGCAGCTCCCTATCCACATTCCAGGGGGCTTGGGGCTACACCTTC
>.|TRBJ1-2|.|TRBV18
CASSPLGIEISLF
TGTGCCAGCTCACCCCTCGGGATAGAGATCTCCCTCTTC
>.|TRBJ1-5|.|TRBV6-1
CASSEGLAFNQPQHF
TGTGCCAGCAGTGAAGGGCTTGCCTTTAATCAGCCCCAGCATTTT
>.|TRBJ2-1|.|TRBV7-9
CASSGLGGTPRGDEQFF
TGTGCCAGCAGCGGGCTAGGGGGTACACCCCGGGGGGATGAGCAGTTCTTC
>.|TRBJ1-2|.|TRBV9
CASSAQQGSYGYTF
TGTGCCAGCAGCGCACAGCAGGGGAGCTATGGCTACACCTTC
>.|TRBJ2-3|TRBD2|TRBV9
CASSVAAGGASTDTQYF
TGTGCCAGCAGCGTAGCCGCGGGAGGGGCAAGCACAGATACGCAGTATTTT
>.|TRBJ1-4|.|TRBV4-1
CASSPHRVSNEKLFF
TGCGCCAGCAGCCCCCACAGGGTTTCAAATGAAAAACTGTTTTTT
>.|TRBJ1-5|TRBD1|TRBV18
CASSPRGQGNQPQHF
TGTGCCAGCTCACCACGAGGACAGGGGAATCAGCCCCAGCATTTT
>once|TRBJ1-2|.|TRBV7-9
CASSPDYTWGYTF
TGTGCCAGCAGCCCCGATTACACCTGGGGCTACACCTTC
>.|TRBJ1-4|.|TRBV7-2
CASSFPGGNEKLFF
TGTGCCAGCAGCTTCCCGGGGGGGAATGAAAAACTGTTTTTT
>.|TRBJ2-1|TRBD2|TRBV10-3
CAISEPGLAGVRSYNEQFF
TGTGCCATCAGTGAACCGGGACTAGCGGGAGTCCGCTCCTACAATGAGCAGTTCTTC
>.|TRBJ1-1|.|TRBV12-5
CASGLEGLTEAFF
TGTGCTAGTGGTTTGGAGGGGCTCACTGAAGCTTTCTTT
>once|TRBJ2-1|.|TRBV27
CASGPQRGAHNEQFF
TGTGCCAGCGGACCTCAGCGCGGGGCTCACAATGAGCAGTTCTTC
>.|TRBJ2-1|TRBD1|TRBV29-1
CSVERTGSNNEQFF
TGCAGCGTGGAAAGGACAGGGAGCAACAATGAGCAGTTCTTC
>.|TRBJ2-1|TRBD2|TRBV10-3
CAISDGGAGGYNEQFF
TGTGCCATCAGTGATGGGGGAGCGGGGGGCTACAATGAGCAGTTCTTC
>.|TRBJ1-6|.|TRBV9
CASSVGEGTATSPLHF
TGTGCCAGCAGCGTAGGGGAGGGGACGGCAACTTCACCCCTCCACTTT
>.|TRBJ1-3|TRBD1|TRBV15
CATSRGLGQGLVSGNTIYF
TGTGCCACCAGCAGAGGATTGGGACAGGGCCTCGTCTCTGGAAACACCATATATTTT
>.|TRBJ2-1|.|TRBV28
CASSSSQAGRGEQFF
TGTGCCAGCAGTTCATCACAGGCCGGGAGAGGTGAGCAGTTCTTC
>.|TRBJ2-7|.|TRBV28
CASSLSRFRDKDYEQYF
TGTGCCAGCAGTTTATCGCGTTTCCGGGACAAAGACTACGAGCAGTACTTC
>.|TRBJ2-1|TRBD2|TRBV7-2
CASSLASGGTYNEQFF
TGTGCCAGCAGCTTAGCAAGCGGGGGAACCTACAATGAGCAGTTCTTC
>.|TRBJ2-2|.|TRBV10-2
CASSEATGNTGELFF
TGCGCCAGCAGTGAGGCCACAGGGAACACCGGGGAGCTGTTTTTT